The next 29 T cell receptor beta chains were all read from a single sample in a study of circulating CD8 cells and anti-PD-1 response in melanoma. TCR libraries were prepared from roughly 14 ng of total RNA with the QIAseq Immune Repertoire TCR panel. Using its own MiXCR run on the reads, TCRdb lists one record per CDR3 protein. The sample consists of about 840 distinct CDR3 sequences, over 10% of them appearing once. Sorting of live CD3+CD8+TCRalphabeta+ cells by PD-1 and/or TIGIT gave four subsets. This sample comprised CD8+ T cells from PBMCs, obtained at baseline or after one month of anti-PD-1 therapy (not recorded which). The receptors shown here come from a human donor with melanoma.

Of note for this clonotype: At one boundary the junction diverges from the germline segment, which might be a read error. The genes are TRBV6-5 and TRBJ2-2; TRBD1 agrees at 11 bases. CDR1 and CDR2 (germline): MNHEY, SVGAGI. The CDR3 sequence is 18 residues long. CDR3 DNA sequence: TGTGCCGGCAGTTACTCTTGGACAGGGGGCGTTGACACCGGGGAGCTGTTTTTT. This sequence encodes CAGSYSWTGGVDTGELFF.

This clonotype is medium-sized within its sample. This chain links TRBV24-1 with TRBJ2-7; the D gene is possibly TRBD2 (6 bases). Germline-derived CDR1 and CDR2 are KGHDR and SFDVKD. This CDR3 has 14 amino acids. The ends were cut back, 2 bases at V and 3 bases at J, with 10 bases in the middle. The CDR3: CATSDSPGVYEQYF. CDR3 bases: TGTGCCACCAGTGATTCCCCGGGGGTCTACGAGCAGTACTTC.

By share of the sample, this clonotype is medium-sized. The chain employs TRBV19 and TRBJ2-7, with D tentatively TRBD2 (5 bases). Looked up from germline, CDR1 is LNHDA and CDR2 is SQIVND (reference sequence). CDR3 size: 15 residues. V was cut by 1 base and J by 0 bases, with 10 bases left in between. The CDR3 bases are TGTGCCAGTAGTATAGCCCCCGGGAACTCCTACGAGCAGTACTTC. Translated, it gives CASSIAPGNSYEQYF.

This clonotype is classed as medium-sized. The V and J genes are TRBV27 and TRBJ2-3; 8 bases are a match to TRBD2. The CDR3 spans 16 residues. CDR1 is MNHEY, CDR2 SMNVEV, per germline (reference sequence). V gave up 2 bases and J gave up 3 bases; unmatched junction bases: 7. In DNA, the CDR3 is TGTGCCAGCAGTTTAGGCGGCGGGGGGTGGACAGATACGCAGTATTTT. Its protein is CASSLGGGGWTDTQYF.

This clonotype qualifies as medium-sized. The chain carries TRBV18 and TRBJ2-4, with unresolved D. This CDR3 is built from 16 residues. Germline V CDR1 and CDR2: KGHSH, LQKENI. Trimming pared 0 bases from V and 0 bases from J, leaving 9 bases between. The CDR3 nucleotides read TGTGCCAGCTCACCACCGTCTGGAGTAGCCAAAAACATTCAGTACTTC. This encodes CASSPPSGVAKNIQYF.

In its sample, this clonotype is medium-sized (0.01 to 0.1%). In nucleotides, the CDR3 is TGTGCCAGCAGCCTAGTCATAGCGGGGGGGCCCACAGATACGCAGTATTTT. Amino acid sequence: CASSLVIAGGPTDTQYF. The chain recombines TRBV7-2 with TRBJ2-3; 11 bases fit TRBD2. Germline V gene sequence: CDR1 SGHTA, CDR2 FQGNSA. The length of the CDR3 is 17 residues. Trimming at V came to 5 bases and at J to 2 bases, leaving 9 bases not matched to a gene.

This clonotype counts as medium-sized. This chain joins TRBV28 and TRBJ2-1, with D unclear. Germline CDR1 MDHEN, CDR2 SYDVKM. The CDR3 loop spans 12 amino acids. V gave up 3 bases and J gave up 9 bases, with 9 bases separating them. CDR3 loop: CASSFPVGEQFF. The CDR3 nucleotides are TGTGCCAGCAGTTTTCCCGTAGGTGAGCAGTTCTTC.

In its sample, this clonotype ranks as medium-sized. The chain carries TRBV29-1 and TRBJ1-1; 8 bases match TRBD1. The length of the CDR3 is 16 residues. The trim removed 2 bases at V and 0 bases at J, leaving 8 bases unmatched. Germline V gene data show CDR1 as SQVTM and CDR2 as ANQGSEA. The CDR3 nucleotides read TGCAGCGTTGAATACCAGGGGGCACCTTTGAACACTGAAGCTTTCTTT. Translated: CSVEYQGAPLNTEAFF. Drawing the rest from reference TRBV29-1 and TRBJ1-1, the complete variable domain is SAVISQKPSRDICQRGTSLTIQCQVDSQVTMMFWYRQQPGQSLTLIATANQGSEATYESGFVIDKFPISRPNLTFSTLTVSNMSPEDSSIYLCSVEYQGAPLNTEAFFGQGTRLTVV.

This clonotype was seen more than once but under ten times. A much larger clone differs by one base, so this may be a read error. The J gene is TRBJ1-2, the V gene TRBV29-1, with 8 bases fitting TRBD1. Germline values: CDR1 SQVTM, CDR2 ANQGSEA. This CDR3 has 13 amino acids. CDR3: CSVGGQGGYGYAF. The CDR3 DNA reads TGCAGCGTTGGAGGACAGGGAGGCTATGGCTACGCCTTC. The full variable domain, completed using reference TRBV29-1 and TRBJ1-2, is SAVISQKPSRDICQRGTSLTIQCQVDSQVTMMFWYRQQPGQSLTLIATANQGSEATYESGFVIDKFPISRPNLTFSTLTVSNMSPEDSSIYLCSVGGQGGYGYAFGSGTRLTVV.

This clonotype rates as medium-sized. The chain has TRBV4-1 and TRBJ1-5; TRBD1 matches at 8 bases. CDR1 is MGHRA and CDR2 is YSYEKL in the germline V gene. This CDR3 is 20 amino acids long. V lost 0 bases and J lost 3; bases outside the gene matches: 16. The CDR3 sequence: CASSQDRWMGQDHSNQPQHF. The CDR3 bases are TGCGCCAGCAGCCAAGACCGATGGATGGGACAGGACCATTCCAATCAGCCCCAGCATTTT.

This clonotype is termed medium-sized (0.01 to 0.1%). The V gene is TRBV15, the J gene TRBJ2-5; D not resolved. Between the trimmed V and J ends, which lost 0 bases and 1 base, there was a span of 6 bases. Germline CDR1 LNHNV, CDR2 YYDKDF (reference sequence). The CDR3 loop spans 14 amino acids. The CDR3 region is CATSREHSQETQYF. The CDR3 nucleotides are TGTGCCACCAGCAGAGAGCACAGCCAAGAGACCCAGTACTTC.

This clonotype is judged medium-sized. The chain carries TRBV6-1 and TRBJ2-7; possible D gene TRBD1, 6 bases. CDR3 length equals 14 residues. Germline V gives CDR1 MNHNS, CDR2 SASEGT. Trimming pared 4 bases from V and 0 bases from J, leaving 10 bases between. The DNA of the CDR3 is TGTGCCAGCAGTGGCCGGGACAACTCCTACGAGCAGTACTTC. It yields the protein CASSGRDNSYEQYF.

This clonotype ranks as medium-sized. The J gene is TRBJ2-7, the V gene TRBV19; no clear D. V was clipped by 4 bases and J by 2 bases, with 3 bases between them. The CDR3 spans 11 residues. Germline CDR1 and CDR2: LNHDA and SQIVND (reference sequence). The CDR3: CASSTAYEQYF. The CDR3 DNA is TGTGCCAGTAGTACCGCCTACGAGCAGTACTTC.

By share, this clonotype counts as medium-sized. The chain combines TRBV28 with TRBJ2-7; D uncertain. This CDR3 spans 16 amino acids. Germline CDR1 reads MDHEN; CDR2 reads SYDVKM. V lost 1 base and J lost 3, with 16 bases in between. CDR3: CASSLFTIRGFYEQYF. CDR3 in DNA: TGTGCCAGCAGTTTATTTACTATTCGTGGCTTCTACGAGCAGTACTTC.

On this clonotype itself: Just one base apart from a much larger clone, this may be a read error. The chain uses TRBV19 and TRBJ2-1, with 9 nucleotides matching TRBD1. The CDR3 is 16 residues long. The germline gives CDR1 LNHDA, CDR2 SQIVND (reference sequence). With V trimmed by 4 bases and J by 1 base, 5 bases remained unmatched. Written as DNA, the CDR3 is TGTGCCAGTAGTAGGACAGGGGCCAAGTCCTACAATGAGCAGTTCTTC. This translates into CASSRTGAKSYNEQFF.

This clonotype is termed medium-sized. The chain couples TRBV5-6 to TRBJ2-3; D might be TRBD1 (6 bases). CDR3 length equals 16 residues. The V end lost 2 bases, the J end lost 3 bases, and 16 bases lay between the germline ends. Germline CDR1 and CDR2: SGHDT and YYEEEE. The CDR3 coding sequence is TGTGCCAGCAGCTTTGGGGCTATGGGGGCGACAGATACGCAGTATTTT. It translates to CASSFGAMGATDTQYF.

Regarding this clonotype: Being one base from a much bigger clone, this may be a read error. The conserved closing phenylalanine or tryptophan is absent in this CDR3, likely reflecting a read error. The chain has TRBV12-3 or TRBV12-4 and TRBJ2-1, with D perhaps TRBD2 (5 bases). This CDR3 is 14 amino acids long. Trimming stripped 7 bases from V and 4 bases from J, with 14 bases between. Here the CDR3 reads CASTFGSGYNEQFL. In DNA form, the CDR3 reads TGTGCCAGCACATTTGGGAGCGGATACAATGAGCAGTTCCTC.

V and J are TRBV2 and TRBJ2-1, with 8 bases lining up with TRBD2. CDR1 is SNHLY and CDR2 is FYNNEI in the germline V gene. The CDR3 spans 15 residues. Trimming took 6 bases from V and 5 from J; bases not matched to a gene: 9. CDR3 in amino acids: CASSAGTSRNNEQFF. CDR3 coding DNA: TGTGCCAGCAGCGCCGGGACTAGTCGGAACAATGAGCAGTTCTTC.

By its share, this clonotype is medium-sized. This CDR3 is CASSQLRGDNQPQHF. The CDR3 coding sequence is TGCGCCAGCAGCCAACTGCGGGGGGACAATCAGCCCCAGCATTTT. The V call is TRBV4-1, the J call TRBJ1-5; D is perhaps TRBD1 (5 bases). Germline V gene sequence: CDR1 MGHRA, CDR2 YSYEKL. CDR3 length: 15 residues. V lost 2 bases to trimming and J lost 3 bases, with 11 bases between them.

This clonotype is judged medium-sized. V gene TRBV2 combines with J gene TRBJ2-3; TRBD2 matches at 9 bases. Germline CDR1 reads SNHLY; CDR2 reads FYNNEI. With V trimmed by 4 bases and J by 3 bases, 11 bases remained unmatched. The CDR3 covers 17 residues. The CDR3 region has the DNA TGTGCCAGCAGTGGGCCCGTGATAGCGGGGGTGACAGATACGCAGTATTTT. Translated, it gives CASSGPVIAGVTDTQYF.

By sample fraction, this clonotype is medium-sized (0.01 to 0.1%). This chain joins TRBV29-1 and TRBJ2-7; D is unresolved. Germline V CDR1 and CDR2: SQVTM, ANQGSEA. CDR3 length equals 12 residues. V lost 4 bases to trimming and J lost 2 bases, with 9 bases between them. The DNA of the CDR3 is TGCAGCGTTGTGAGTGGGGCCTACGAGCAGTACTTC. Translating it yields CSVVSGAYEQYF.

This chain uses TRBV7-9 with TRBJ2-2; D is possibly TRBD1 (5 bases). V was trimmed by 7 bases and J by 7 bases, leaving 25 bases between them. This CDR3 is 17 amino acids long. Germline values: CDR1 SEHNR, CDR2 FQNEAQ (reference sequence). CDR3 DNA sequence: TGTGCCAGCATCCCGACAGAACTCACGGGTGGCTTCGGGGAGCTGTTTTTT. Translating gives CASIPTELTGGFGELFF.

This clonotype is medium-sized. The rearrangement uses TRBV6-6 and TRBJ1-1; the D gene is possibly TRBD1 (5 bases). CDR1 and CDR2 from the germline V gene are MNHNY and SVGAGI (reference sequence). Trimming removed 2 bases from V and 3 bases from J, with 16 bases in between. The CDR3 loop spans 16 amino acids. The CDR3 DNA reads as TGTGCCAGCAGTTACACCCCTGTGGGGGAGGACACTGAAGCTTTCTTT. It yields the protein CASSYTPVGEDTEAFF.

Of note for this clonotype: A much larger clone differs by one base, so this may be a read error. The conserved closing phenylalanine or tryptophan is absent in this CDR3, likely reflecting a read error. The chain links TRBV7-3 to TRBJ2-1; 7 bases line up with TRBD1. Unmatched junction bases numbered 6, after V lost 3 bases and J lost 10 bases. The CDR3 runs 13 residues. The germline V gene encodes CDR1 SGHTA and CDR2 FQGTGA. CDR3 region: CASSLGQPWEQFL. CDR3 bases: TGTGCCAGCAGCTTGGGACAGCCATGGGAGCAGTTCCTC.

This clonotype is medium-sized within its sample. One end of the junction varies from germline; a read error may be responsible. This chain joins TRBV6-1 and TRBJ1-1, with D possibly TRBD1 on 6 matching bases. The CDR3 has 12 amino acids. Per germline, CDR1 MNHNS and CDR2 SASEGT. The CDR3 spells CASIEQGLVAFF. The CDR3 coding sequence is TGTGCCAGCATTGAACAGGGACTTGTAGCTTTCTTT.

By sample share, this clonotype is medium-sized (0.01 to 0.1%). The chain employs TRBV19 and TRBJ2-3; D is ambiguous. There are 14 residues in the CDR3. V shed 2 bases and J shed 2 bases, with 8 bases lying between them. The germline V gene encodes CDR1 LNHDA and CDR2 SQIVND (reference sequence). CDR3 protein: CASSIWGFTDTQYF. CDR3 coding DNA: TGTGCCAGTAGTATATGGGGTTTCACAGATACGCAGTATTTT.

The J gene is TRBJ2-1, the V gene TRBV27; unclear D gene. Trimming took off 2 bases at V and 9 bases at J, with 5 bases between the two ends. The V gene's germline CDR1 is MNHEY and CDR2 SMNVEV (reference sequence). The CDR3 length is 11 residues. In DNA, the CDR3 is TGTGCCAGCAGTTTAGGCGCTGAGCAGTTCTTC. Translated, it gives CASSLGAEQFF.

Relative to its sample, this clonotype is medium-sized (0.01 to 0.1%). CDR3 amino acids: CASGSHLMLAGGDSYNEQFF. The CDR3 coding sequence is TGTGCCAGCGGCTCCCACCTTATGTTAGCGGGGGGTGACTCCTACAATGAGCAGTTCTTC. The chain joins TRBV3-1 to TRBJ2-1, with TRBD2 matching 10 bases. The germline CDR1 and CDR2 sequences are LGHDT and YNNKEL (reference sequence). The length of the CDR3 is 20 residues. J lost 0 bases, V lost 8 bases, and 19 bases had no gene match.

This clonotype appeared a few times. The chain links TRBV14 to TRBJ2-1; D may be TRBD1 (5 bases). The CDR3 runs 17 residues. Germline V gene sequence: CDR1 SGHDN, CDR2 FVKESK. V was clipped by 4 bases and J by 2 bases, with 18 bases between them. CDR3 region: CASSRGHPAIPYNEQFF. CDR3 nucleotides: TGTGCCAGCAGCCGAGGACATCCTGCGATTCCCTACAATGAGCAGTTCTTC.